This T cell receptor beta chain is from a study of spatial heterogeneity in lung cancer (dated by TCRdb to between 2018 and 2021). With respect to the entire study: More beta-chain than alpha-chain transcripts were consistently detected, likely reflecting higher beta-chain transcript abundance. In tumor regions, TCR transcript counts showed a strong correlation with a T cell transcriptional module score derived from matched bulk RNA-seq. In the raw uncorrected reads, each unique combination of TCR and UMI appeared on average more than ten times. The study quantitatively compared TCR alpha and beta repertoires across multiple tumor regions, matched nontumor lung and blood in non-small cell lung cancer. Nonsynonymous mutation counts, determined by whole-exome sequencing of tumor tissue, were related to TCR repertoire features. Both alpha and beta chains were TCR-sequenced in roughly 200 tumor regions, 64 matched nontumor lung samples and 45 to 60 PBMC samples obtained at surgery.

CDR1 and CDR2 are drawn from the germline V gene: SGHTS, YDEGEE. Compared with germline, V lacks 0 bases and J lacks 6 bases; bases without a gene match: 5. From cysteine to phenylalanine, the CDR3 is 14 amino acids long. Left in the record is the CDR3 DNA by itself, 42 bases read in frame from the first base. This clonotype was detected many times. Its binding antigen is unknown. No quality values exist for individual bases; no much larger clone is one base distant. What the authors observed across the whole study: Counts of ubiquitous and regional expanded TCRs were found to correlate with counts of ubiquitous and regional nonsynonymous mutations, respectively. The number of expanded intratumoral alpha and beta TCRs correlated with the tumor nonsynonymous mutation count. TCR-seq coverage of tumor T cells was estimated to be only about 7% for alpha chains and more than 11% for beta chains. Additional single-cell paired TCR alpha and beta sequencing was considered necessary to confirm, at a functional level, the hypothesis that regional TCRs recognize regional mutations.

The method was 5' RACE. The reads were generated on a NextSeq 500. The TCR library protocol attached a unique molecular identifier to each TCR cDNA molecule to allow correction of PCR and sequencing errors. Turning to the authors' computational methods: Decombinator tools were used for TCR identification, UMI-based error correction and CDR3 extraction. TCRs above a frequency of 2 per 1,000, corresponding to the top 1% of the tumor frequency distribution, were defined as expanded. Expanded tumor TCRs statistically deemed absent (corrected P<0.05) from at least one tumor region were classed as regional, and all other expanded tumor TCRs were classed as ubiquitous. Renyi diversity was computed with the R vegan package after each repertoire had been subsampled 100 times to 5,000 TCRs. CDR3 similarity networks were built from amino acid triplet string-kernel similarity, connecting CDR3s with pairwise similarity above 0.82. TCRdb reanalyzed the raw reads on its own, using fastp at Q25 for trimming and MiXCR for clone calling, and kept in-frame beta chains. Identical CDR3 protein sequences are pooled into one entry, listed with their most common genes and DNA. The V and J calls follow TCRdb's processing rather than the paper's. A total of 20,000 to 25,000 distinct CDR3 sequences appear in this sample, approximately 4.3% of them only once. Of the sample, 9% to 10% falls within the top ten clones.

Interpreted using the paper, the time point label stands for: sample taken at primary tumor resection. Donors were some 78 patients with early-stage, untreated non-small cell lung cancer from the lung TRACERx cohort. Whole RNA extracted from tumor and nontumor lung tissue, or from cryopreserved PBMC samples, was used for TCR sequencing without cell sorting. Only patients with enough RNA available from two or more tumor regions were chosen for TCR sequencing. Before being selected, tumor and adjacent nontumor lung specimens were reviewed by a lung pathologist. The V and J genes are TRBV5-8 and TRBJ1-2, with TRBD1 matching 7 junction bases. The sequence was obtained from a male donor with early-stage non-small cell lung cancer. The source was lung tumor tissue, collected at surgery. The nucleotide sequence is given as TGTGCCAGCAGCTTGGATCGCAGGGGGAATGGCTACACCTTC. This codes for CASSLDRRGNGYTF.